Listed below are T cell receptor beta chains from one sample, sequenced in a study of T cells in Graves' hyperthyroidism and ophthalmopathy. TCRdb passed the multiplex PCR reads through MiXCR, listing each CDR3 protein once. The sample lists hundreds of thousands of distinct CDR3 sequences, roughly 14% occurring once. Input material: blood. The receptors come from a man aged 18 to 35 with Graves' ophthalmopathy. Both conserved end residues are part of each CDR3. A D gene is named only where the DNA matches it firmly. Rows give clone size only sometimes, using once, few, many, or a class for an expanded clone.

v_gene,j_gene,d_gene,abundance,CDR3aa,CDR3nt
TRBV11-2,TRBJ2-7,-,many,CASSLVGSVPYEQYF,TGTGCCAGCAGCTTAGTGGGAAGCGTCCCCTACGAGCAGTACTTC
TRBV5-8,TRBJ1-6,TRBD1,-,CASSIGQGVLYNSPLHF,TGTGCCAGCAGCATCGGACAGGGGGTATTGTATAATTCACCCCTCCACTTT
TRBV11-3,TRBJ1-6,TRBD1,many,CASSYGQGRNSPLHF,TGTGCCAGCAGCTACGGACAGGGCCGGAATTCACCCCTCCACTTT
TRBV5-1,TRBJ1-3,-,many,CASSKDGYSGNTIYF,TGCGCCAGCAGCAAGGACGGTTACTCTGGAAACACCATATATTTT
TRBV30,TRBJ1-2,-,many,CAWADGLIGYTF,TGTGCCTGGGCCGACGGTCTAATTGGCTACACCTTC
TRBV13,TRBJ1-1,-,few,CASSGRRTAMNTEAFF,TGTGCCAGCAGCGGACGTAGGACAGCTATGAACACTGAAGCTTTCTTT
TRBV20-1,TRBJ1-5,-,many,CSARESWQPQHF,TGCAGTGCTAGAGAAAGTTGGCAGCCCCAGCATTTT
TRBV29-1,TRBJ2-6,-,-,CSVESGTWAGASVLTF,TGCAGCGTTGAGAGTGGGACTTGGGCTGGGGCCAGCGTCCTGACTTTC
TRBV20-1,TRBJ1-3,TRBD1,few,CSATTGMGGNTIYF,TGCAGTGCTACGACAGGGATGGGGGGAAACACCATATATTTT
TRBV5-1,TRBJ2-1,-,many,CASSVTQGSSYNEQFF,TGCGCCAGCAGCGTTACACAGGGCAGCTCCTACAATGAGCAGTTCTTC
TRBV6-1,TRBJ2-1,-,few,CASSLPPGGWGSSYNEQFF,TGTGCCAGCAGTCTCCCCCCTGGGGGATGGGGGAGCTCCTACAATGAGCAGTTCTTC
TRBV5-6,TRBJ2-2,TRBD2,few,CASSLARERSFANTGELFF,TGTGCCAGCAGCTTGGCGCGGGAGCGGAGCTTCGCGAACACCGGGGAGCTGTTTTTT